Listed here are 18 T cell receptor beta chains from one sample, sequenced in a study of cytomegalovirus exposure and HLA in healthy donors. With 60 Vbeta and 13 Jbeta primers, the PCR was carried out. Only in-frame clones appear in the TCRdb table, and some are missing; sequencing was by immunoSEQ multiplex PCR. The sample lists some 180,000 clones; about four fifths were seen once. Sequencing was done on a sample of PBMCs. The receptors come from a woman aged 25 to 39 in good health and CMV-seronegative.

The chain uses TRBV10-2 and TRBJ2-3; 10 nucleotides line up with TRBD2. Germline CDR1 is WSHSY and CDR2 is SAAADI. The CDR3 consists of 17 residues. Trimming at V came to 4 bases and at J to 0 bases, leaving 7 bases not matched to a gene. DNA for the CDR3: TGCGCCAGCAGTGTTATAGCGGGGGGTGTTAGCACAGATACGCAGTATTTT. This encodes CASSVIAGGVSTDTQYF.

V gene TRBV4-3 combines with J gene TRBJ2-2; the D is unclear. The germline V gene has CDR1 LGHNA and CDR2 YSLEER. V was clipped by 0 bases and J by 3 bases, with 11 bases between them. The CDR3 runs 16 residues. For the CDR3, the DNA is TGCGCCAGCAGCCAAGATGCGACAACGTACACCGGGGAGCTGTTTTTT. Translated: CASSQDATTYTGELFF.

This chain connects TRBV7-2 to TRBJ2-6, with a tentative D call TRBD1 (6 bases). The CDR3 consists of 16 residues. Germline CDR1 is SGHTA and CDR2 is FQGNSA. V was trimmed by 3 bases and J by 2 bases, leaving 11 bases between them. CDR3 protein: CASSLNRATGANVLTF. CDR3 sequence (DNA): TGTGCCAGCAGCTTGAACAGGGCTACTGGGGCCAACGTCCTGACTTTC.

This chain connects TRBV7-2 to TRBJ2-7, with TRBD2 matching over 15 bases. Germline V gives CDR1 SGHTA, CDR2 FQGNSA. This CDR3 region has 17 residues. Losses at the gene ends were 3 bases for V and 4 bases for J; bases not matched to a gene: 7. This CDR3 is CASSFGLAGGQVYEQYF. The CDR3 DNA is TGTGCCAGCAGCTTTGGACTAGCGGGGGGGCAAGTTTACGAGCAGTACTTC. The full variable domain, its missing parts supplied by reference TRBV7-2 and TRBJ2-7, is GAGVSQSPSNKVTEKGKDVELRCDPISGHTALYWYRQSLGQGLEFLIYFQGNSAPDKSGLPSDRFSAERTGGSVSTLTIQRTQQEDSAVYLCASSFGLAGGQVYEQYFGPGTRLTVT.

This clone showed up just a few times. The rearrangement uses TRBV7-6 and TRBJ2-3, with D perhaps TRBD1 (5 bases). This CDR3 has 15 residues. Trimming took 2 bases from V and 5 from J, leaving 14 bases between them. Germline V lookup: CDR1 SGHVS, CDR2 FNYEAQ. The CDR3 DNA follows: TGTGCCAGCAGCTTATCCAGGGTGGGTAGAGATACGCAGTATTTT. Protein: CASSLSRVGRDTQYF.

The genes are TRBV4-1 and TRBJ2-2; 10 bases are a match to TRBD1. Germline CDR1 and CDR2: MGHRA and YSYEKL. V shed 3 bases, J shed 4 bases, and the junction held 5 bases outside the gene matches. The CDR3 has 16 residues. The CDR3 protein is CASSHPTGGGTGELFF. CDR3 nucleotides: TGCGCCAGCAGCCACCCGACAGGGGGCGGCACCGGGGAGCTGTTTTTT.

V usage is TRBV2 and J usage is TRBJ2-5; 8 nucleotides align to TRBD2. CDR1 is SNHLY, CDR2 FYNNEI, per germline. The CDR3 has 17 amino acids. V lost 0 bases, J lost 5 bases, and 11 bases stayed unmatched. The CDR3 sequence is CASSEAFHPGGHETQYF. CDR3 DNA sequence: TGTGCCAGCAGTGAAGCGTTTCATCCGGGGGGGCATGAGACCCAGTACTTC.

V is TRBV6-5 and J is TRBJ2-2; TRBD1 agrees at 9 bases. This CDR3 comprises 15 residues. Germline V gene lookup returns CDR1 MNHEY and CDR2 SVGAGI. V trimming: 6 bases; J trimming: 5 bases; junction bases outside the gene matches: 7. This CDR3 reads CASRAGQGWTGELFF. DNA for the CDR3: TGTGCCAGCAGGGCGGGACAGGGTTGGACCGGGGAGCTGTTTTTT.

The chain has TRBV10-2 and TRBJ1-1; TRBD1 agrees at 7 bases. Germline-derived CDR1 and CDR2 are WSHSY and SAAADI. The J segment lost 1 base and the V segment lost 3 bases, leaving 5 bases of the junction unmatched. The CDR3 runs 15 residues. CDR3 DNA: TGCGCCAGCAGTGACAACAGGGGACGGAACACTGAAGCTTTCTTT. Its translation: CASSDNRGRNTEAFF.

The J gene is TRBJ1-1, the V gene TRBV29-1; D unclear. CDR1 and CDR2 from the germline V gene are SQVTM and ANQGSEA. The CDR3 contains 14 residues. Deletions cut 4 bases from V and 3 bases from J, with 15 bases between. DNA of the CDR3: TGCAGCGTTGCCCCCCGCCATTCGGACACTGAAGCTTTCTTT. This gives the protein CSVAPRHSDTEAFF.

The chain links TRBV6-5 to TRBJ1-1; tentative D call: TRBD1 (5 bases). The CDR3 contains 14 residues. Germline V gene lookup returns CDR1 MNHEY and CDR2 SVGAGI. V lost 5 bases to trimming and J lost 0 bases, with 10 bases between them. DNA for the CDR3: TGTGCCAGCAGTCGGATGACAGTGAACACTGAAGCTTTCTTT. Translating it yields CASSRMTVNTEAFF.

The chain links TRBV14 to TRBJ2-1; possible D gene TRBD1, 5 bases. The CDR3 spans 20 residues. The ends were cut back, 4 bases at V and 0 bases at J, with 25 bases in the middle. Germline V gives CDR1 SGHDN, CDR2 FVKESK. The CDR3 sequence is CASSRPGVRTSQSSYNEQFF. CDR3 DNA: TGTGCCAGCAGCCGGCCTGGGGTACGGACAAGTCAAAGCTCCTACAATGAGCAGTTCTTC.

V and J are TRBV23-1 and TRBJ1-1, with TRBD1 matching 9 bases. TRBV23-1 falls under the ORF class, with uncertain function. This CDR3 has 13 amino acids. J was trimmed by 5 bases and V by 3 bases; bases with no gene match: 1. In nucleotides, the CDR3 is TGCGCCAGCAGTCAGACAGGGGGGACTGAAGCTTTCTTT. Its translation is CASSQTGGTEAFF.

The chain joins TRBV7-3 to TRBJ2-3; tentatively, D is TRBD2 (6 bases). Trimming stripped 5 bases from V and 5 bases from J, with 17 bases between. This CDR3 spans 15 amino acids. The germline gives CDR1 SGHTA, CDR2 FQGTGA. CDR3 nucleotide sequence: TGTGCCAGCAGCCCGTCAGCGGGCCGGAGAGATACGCAGTATTTT. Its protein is CASSPSAGRRDTQYF.

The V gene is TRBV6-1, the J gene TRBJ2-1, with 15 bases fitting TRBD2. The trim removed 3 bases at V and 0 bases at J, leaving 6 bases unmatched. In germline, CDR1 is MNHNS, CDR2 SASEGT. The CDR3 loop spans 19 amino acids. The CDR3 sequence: CASSEGLAGGLSSYNEQFF. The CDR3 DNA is TGTGCCAGCAGTGAGGGACTAGCGGGGGGTCTCAGCTCCTACAATGAGCAGTTCTTC.

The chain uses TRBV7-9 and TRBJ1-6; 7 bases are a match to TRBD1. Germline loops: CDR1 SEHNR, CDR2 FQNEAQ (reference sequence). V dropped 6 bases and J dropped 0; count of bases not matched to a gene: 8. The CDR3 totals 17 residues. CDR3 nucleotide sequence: TGTGCCAGCAGTTCACCCAGGGGGAGCTCCTATAATTCACCCCTCCACTTT. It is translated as CASSSPRGSSYNSPLHF.

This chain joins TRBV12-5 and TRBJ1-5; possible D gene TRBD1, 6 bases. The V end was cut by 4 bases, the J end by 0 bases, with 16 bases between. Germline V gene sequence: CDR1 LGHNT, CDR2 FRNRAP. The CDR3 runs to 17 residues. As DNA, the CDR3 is TGTGCTAGTGGTTACAATTTACAGGGTTATAGCAATCAGCCCCAGCATTTT. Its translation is CASGYNLQGYSNQPQHF.

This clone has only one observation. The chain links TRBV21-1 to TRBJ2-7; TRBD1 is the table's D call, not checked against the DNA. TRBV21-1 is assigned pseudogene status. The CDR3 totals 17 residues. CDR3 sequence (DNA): TGTGCCAGCAGCAAAATAATTGACAGGACCAGCTCCTACGAGCAGTACTTC. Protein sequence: CASSKIIDRTSSYEQYF.